These T cell receptor beta chains were read from a single sample in a study of blood T cell repertoires in COVID-19. TCRdb keeps only in-frame clones here, not all; method: immunoSEQ multiplex PCR. The sample carries some 170,000 clones, around four fifths recorded once. Sequenced: peripheral blood. The source is a man in his 70s with acute or convalescent COVID-19. Each CDR3 is given with its conserved first and last residue. A D gene is named only where the DNA matches it firmly. Not all rows give a size; the values are once, few, many and, for expanded clones, a class.

J	V	D	size	DNA	CDR3
TRBJ2-3	TRBV9	-	-	TGTGCCAGCAGCGCAAAACTAGCCGGGGGTTCAGATACGCAGTATTTT	CASSAKLAGGSDTQYF
TRBJ1-1	TRBV2	-	-	TGTGCCAGCAGTGAATTTGGAGGGAACACTGAAGCTTTCTTT	CASSEFGGNTEAFF
TRBJ2-7	TRBV15	-	-	TGTGCCACCAGCAGAGTCGTGGAGGTGCAGTACTTC	CATSRVVEVQYF
TRBJ2-3	TRBV7-9	-	-	TGTGCCAGCAGTCCACCGGGGATTAGCACAGATACGCAGTATTTT	CASSPPGISTDTQYF
TRBJ1-5	TRBV27	-	-	TGTGCCAGCAGTTCGCAGGGGAAGGGCTATAGCAATCAGCCCCAGCATTTT	CASSSQGKGYSNQPQHF
TRBJ2-1	TRBV5-1	-	few	TGCGCCAGCAGCCCCTCTCGTGCGTACTACAATGAGCAGTTCTTC	CASSPSRAYYNEQFF
TRBJ1-5	TRBV7-7	-	-	TGTGCCAGCAGCATCGAGTGGCGACAAGCTCAGCCCCAGCATTTT	CASSIEWRQAQPQHF
TRBJ2-1	TRBV10-3	-	-	TGTGCCATCAGTGAGATGAAGGGGGGGAGAGCGGGCGCATACAATGAGCAGTTCTTC	CAISEMKGGRAGAYNEQFF
TRBJ1-1	TRBV19	TRBD1	-	TGTGCCAGTAGTATAGATCTCCAGGGGGCCACTGAAGCTTTCTTT	CASSIDLQGATEAFF
TRBJ1-1	TRBV19	-	-	TGTGCCAGTAATCCGGTTGGGAACACTGAAGCTTTCTTT	CASNPVGNTEAFF
TRBJ2-2	TRBV5-1	TRBD1	few	TGCGCCAGCAGCTTGGCGGGACAGGGTTCTGGGGAGCTGTTTTTT	CASSLAGQGSGELFF
TRBJ2-7	TRBV28	-	-	TGTGCCAGCAGCCTCCTTGGCGGTCACGAGCAGTACTTC	CASSLLGGHEQYF
TRBJ1-2	TRBV12-3/TRBV12-4	-	-	TGTGCCAGCAGGTCAGGGTCAAATGGCTACACCTTC	CASRSGSNGYTF
TRBJ1-5	TRBV9	-	-	TGTGCCAGCAGTCGGGACTCTGGGAGCAATCAGCCCCAGCATTTT	CASSRDSGSNQPQHF
TRBJ2-7	TRBV6-2/TRBV6-3	TRBD1	-	TGTGCCAGCAGTTACCCCCGGACAGGGCAGAACGAGCAGTACTTC	CASSYPRTGQNEQYF
TRBJ1-2	TRBV6-5	TRBD1	-	TGTGCCAGCAGTCCCACGGGACAGGGGACCTATGGCTACACCTTC	CASSPTGQGTYGYTF
TRBJ1-3	TRBV10-3	TRBD1	-	TGTGCCATCAGTGATCGGCAGGGGGCTGGAAACACCATATATTTT	CAISDRQGAGNTIYF
TRBJ1-1	TRBV19	-	-	TGTGCCAGCGGCAGGCGCCCGAACACTGAAGCTTTCTTT	CASGRRPNTEAFF
TRBJ1-2	TRBV6-6	-	few	TGTGCCAGCAGTTTCCTCCAACAGGGCAGTTATGGCTACACCTTC	CASSFLQQGSYGYTF
TRBJ1-2	TRBV24-1	TRBD1	once	TGTGCCACCAGTGATCCCAACAGGGGGGACTATGGCTACACCTTC	CATSDPNRGDYGYTF
TRBJ1-1	TRBV12-3/TRBV12-4	-	few	TGTGCCAGCAGTTTTTCACAGACTGAAGCTTTCTTT	CASSFSQTEAFF
TRBJ1-6	TRBV2	-	once	TGTGCCAGCAGTGGCCTCCTACAGGGCCGGTCACCCCTCCACTTT	CASSGLLQGRSPLHF
TRBJ2-2	TRBV12-3/TRBV12-4	-	-	TGTGCCAGCAGTTTCATAGCTGCCGGGGAGCTGTTTTTT	CASSFIAAGELFF
TRBJ2-2	TRBV11-3	TRBD2	-	TGTGCCAGCAGCCTTACTAGCGGGGGGGGCACCGGGGAGCTGTTTTTT	CASSLTSGGGTGELFF
TRBJ1-1	TRBV6-5	-	few	TGTGCCACCCAACCCAGGGAGGTAATGAACACTGAAGCTTTCTTT	CATQPREVMNTEAFF
TRBJ1-3	TRBV9	-	-	TGTGCCAGCAGCGTAGCGGGGGGGGGAATTGGAAACACCATATATTTT	CASSVAGGGIGNTIYF